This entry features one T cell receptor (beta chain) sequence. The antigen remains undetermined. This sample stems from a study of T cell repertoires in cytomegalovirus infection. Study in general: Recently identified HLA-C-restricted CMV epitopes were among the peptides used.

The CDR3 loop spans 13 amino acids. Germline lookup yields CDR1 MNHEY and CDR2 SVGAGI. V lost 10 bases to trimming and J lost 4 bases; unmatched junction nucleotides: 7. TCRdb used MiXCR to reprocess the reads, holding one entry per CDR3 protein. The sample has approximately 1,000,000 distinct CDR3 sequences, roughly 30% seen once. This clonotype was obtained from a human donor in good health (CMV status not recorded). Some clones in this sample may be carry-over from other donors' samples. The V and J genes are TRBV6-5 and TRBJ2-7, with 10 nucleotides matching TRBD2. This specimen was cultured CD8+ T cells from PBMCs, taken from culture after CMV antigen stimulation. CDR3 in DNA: TGTGCCACCAGACCGGGACTAGCGTACGAGCAGTACTTC. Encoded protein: CATRPGLAYEQYF.